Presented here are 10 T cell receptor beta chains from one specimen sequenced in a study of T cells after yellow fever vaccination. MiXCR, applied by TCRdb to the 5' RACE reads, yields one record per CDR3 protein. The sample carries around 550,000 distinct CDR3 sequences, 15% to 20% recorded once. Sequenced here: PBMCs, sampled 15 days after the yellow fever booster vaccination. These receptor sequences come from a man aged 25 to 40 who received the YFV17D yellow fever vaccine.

This chain's CDR3 is CASSRLVAVRHTGELFF. CDR3 nucleotides: TGTGCCAGTAGTCGACTGGTGGCTGTTCGGCACACCGGGGAGCTGTTTTTT. The chain carries TRBV19 and TRBJ2-2; D not resolved. Germline CDR1 and CDR2: LNHDA and SQIVND (reference sequence). The CDR3 runs to 17 residues. The ends were cut back, 5 bases at V and 3 bases at J, with 19 bases in the middle.

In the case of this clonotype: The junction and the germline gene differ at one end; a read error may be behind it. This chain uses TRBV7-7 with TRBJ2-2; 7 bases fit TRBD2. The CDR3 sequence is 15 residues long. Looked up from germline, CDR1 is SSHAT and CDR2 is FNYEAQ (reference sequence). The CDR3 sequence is CASSRLGEGTGELFF. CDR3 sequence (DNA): TGTGCTAGCAGCCGCCTTGGGGAGGGCACCGGGGAGCTGTTTTTT.

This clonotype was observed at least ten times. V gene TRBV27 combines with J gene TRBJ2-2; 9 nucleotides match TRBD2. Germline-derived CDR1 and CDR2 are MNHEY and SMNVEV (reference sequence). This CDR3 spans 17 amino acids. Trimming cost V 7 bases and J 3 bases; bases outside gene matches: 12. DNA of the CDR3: TGTGCCAGCACCCTAGGGCTAGCGGGAAGAGACACCGGGGAGCTGTTTTTT. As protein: CASTLGLAGRDTGELFF.

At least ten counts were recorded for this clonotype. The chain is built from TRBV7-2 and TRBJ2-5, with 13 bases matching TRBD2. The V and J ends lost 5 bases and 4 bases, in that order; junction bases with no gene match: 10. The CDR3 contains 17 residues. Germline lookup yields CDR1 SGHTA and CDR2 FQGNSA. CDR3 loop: CASSPLRLAGGRETQYF. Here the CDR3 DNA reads TGTGCCAGCAGCCCACTGAGACTAGCGGGAGGAAGAGAGACCCAGTACTTC.

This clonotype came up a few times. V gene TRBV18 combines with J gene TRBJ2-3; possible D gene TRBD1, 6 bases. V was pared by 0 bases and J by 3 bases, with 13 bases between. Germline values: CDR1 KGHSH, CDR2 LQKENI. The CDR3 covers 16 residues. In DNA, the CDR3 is TGTGCCAGCTCACCACCGGGGGCGAGGGTTACAGATACGCAGTATTTT. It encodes CASSPPGARVTDTQYF.

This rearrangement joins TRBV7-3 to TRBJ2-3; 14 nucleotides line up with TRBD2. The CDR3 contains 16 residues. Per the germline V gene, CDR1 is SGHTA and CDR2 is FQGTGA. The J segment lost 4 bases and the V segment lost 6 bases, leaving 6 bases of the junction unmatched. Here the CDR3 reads CASSTGTSGSADTQYF. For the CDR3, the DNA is TGTGCCAGCAGTACCGGGACTAGCGGGAGCGCAGATACGCAGTATTTT.

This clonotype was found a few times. CDR3 nucleotide sequence: TGTGCCAGCAGCCAGCCGACTAGCGGGAGGTCCTACAATGAGCAGTTCTTC. It yields the protein CASSQPTSGRSYNEQFF. The rearrangement joins TRBV4-2 to TRBJ2-1; TRBD2 agrees at 13 bases. The ends lost 3 bases at V and 1 base at J; junction bases unmatched: 3. Per the germline V gene, CDR1 is LGHNA and CDR2 is YNFKEQ. There are 17 residues in the CDR3.

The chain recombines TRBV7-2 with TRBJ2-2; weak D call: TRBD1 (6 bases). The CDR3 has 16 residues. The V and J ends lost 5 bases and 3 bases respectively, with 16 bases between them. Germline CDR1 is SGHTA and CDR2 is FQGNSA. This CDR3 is CASSPKRGGYTGELFF. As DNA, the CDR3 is TGTGCCAGCAGCCCAAAACGAGGGGGATACACCGGGGAGCTGTTTTTT.

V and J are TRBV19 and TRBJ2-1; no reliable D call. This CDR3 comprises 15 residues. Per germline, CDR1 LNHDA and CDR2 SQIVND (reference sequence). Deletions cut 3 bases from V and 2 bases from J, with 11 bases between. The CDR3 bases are TGTGCCAGTAGTATCGGCAGCTCGGCCTACAATGAGCAGTTCTTC. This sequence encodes CASSIGSSAYNEQFF. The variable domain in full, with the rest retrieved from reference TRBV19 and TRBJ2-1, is DGGITQSPKYLFRKEGQNVTLSCEQNLNHDAMYWYRQDPGQGLRLIYYSQIVNDFQKGDIAEGYSVSREKKESFPLTVTSAQKNPTAFYLCASSIGSSAYNEQFFGPGTRLTVL.

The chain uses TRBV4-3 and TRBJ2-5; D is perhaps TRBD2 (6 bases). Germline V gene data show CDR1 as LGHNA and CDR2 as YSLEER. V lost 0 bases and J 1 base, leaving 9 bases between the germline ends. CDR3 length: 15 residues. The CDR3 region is CASSQDQAGQETQYF. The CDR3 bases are TGCGCCAGCAGCCAAGATCAAGCGGGCCAAGAGACCCAGTACTTC.